This TCR beta chain is from a study of Tregs in tolerant kidney transplant recipients. Comments on this clone: Its antigen is not identified.

Clones were sequenced by immunoSEQ multiplex PCR, and TCRdb holds only the in-frame ones, with some missing. The table shows about 240,000 clones, with more than 65% occurring only once. Unstimulated regulatory T cells (CD4+CD25+CD127-), CD4+CD25- non-regulatory cells, CD4 and CD8 cells were FACS-sorted from thawed PBMCs. Study-wide points: Biological reproducibility was not directly addressed in this study. Activated donor B cell expansion appeared to reveal the most relevant donor-specific TCRbeta repertoire.

Trimming shortened V by 5 bases and J by 11 bases, and 16 bases separated the two germline ends. The CDR3 loop spans 11 amino acids. Germline CDR1 SQVTM, CDR2 ANQGSEA. The clonotype originates from a human donor in good health. The chain employs TRBV29-1 and TRBJ2-7; tentatively, D is TRBD1 (6 bases). Sequencing was performed on CD4+ T cells from blood. This CDR3 is CSVYTGFTEYF. The CDR3 nucleotides are TGCAGCGTTTATACAGGGTTCACGGAGTACTTC.